This T cell receptor (beta chain) was documented in a study of cytomegalovirus exposure and HLA in healthy donors. The CDR3 runs 16 residues. Germline V gene sequence: CDR1 SGHKS, CDR2 YYEKEE (reference sequence). V was shortened by 4 bases and J by 1 base, with 15 bases between the two germline ends. Worth noting for this clone: Its antigen is not identified.

Points from the study as a whole: TCR beta sequences numbering 16,951 were associated with HLA alleles at 0.05 false discovery rate in a later analysis. The study put some 160 TCR beta chains on its list as cytomegalovirus-associated. Reports indicated that the classifier achieved high specificity and sensitivity in diagnosing cytomegalovirus status.

Both 60 Vbeta primers and 13 Jbeta primers went into the PCR. Method: immunoSEQ multiplex PCR; TCRdb's copy keeps in-frame clones and lacks some. Of some 190,000 clones in the sample, 81% were seen once. Source material: PBMCs. This sequence joins TRBV5-5 and TRBJ1-5, with D tentatively TRBD1 (5 bases). The clonotype was recovered from a man younger than 35 in good health and CMV-seronegative. DNA of the CDR3: TGTGCCAGCAGCCCAGGGTCAACCGGGAGCAATCAGCCCCAGCATTTT. It codes for CASSPGSTGSNQPQHF.